This entry concerns a single TCR beta chain. The table lists this clone with a count of one. Its cognate antigen has yet to be identified. No much larger clone exists at a distance of one base, and base qualities are not known. This sample is part of a study of blood T cell repertoires in COVID-19 (dated by TCRdb to 2018 to 2021). As for the study more broadly: Collaborator samples came from the United States, Italy and Spain and covered acute and convalescent phases of COVID-19. The material from the prospective study consisted of cDNA or gDNA derived from T cells, B-cell-depleted T cells, or PBMCs. Subjects who had been exposed to COVID-19, were actively infected with it, or had recovered from it provided the deeply sampled blood TCRbeta repertoires that made up the dataset. The repertoires were made available in a free public database intended to serve as a resource for research on the immune response to SARS-CoV-2. Samples were obtained from the ongoing ImmuneRACE study (first 160 participants) and from over a thousand subjects provided by 6 global collaborators. Nearly every sample came with metadata listing a de-identified subject ID, COVID-19 status, age in years and sex. Where available, HLA class I and class II types were taken from metadata supplied by the sample provider and were not determined by assay-based typing. Broader findings and caveats from the paper: Clinical and demographic metadata were provided uncurated, with the amount varying by source and participant.

Collaborating institutions collected whole blood in K2EDTA tubes following their own protocols. For TCRbeta analysis, collaborators shipped samples in one of three forms: frozen whole blood, isolated PBMCs, or DNA extracted from either of those sample types. TCRbeta CDR3 regions were amplified from genomic DNA using the immunoSEQ Assay, a bias-controlled multiplex PCR. On the authors' methods: Within the assay, amplification of reference gene primers was used to estimate how many nucleated cells each sample contained. To quantify the absolute abundance of each unique TCRbeta CDR3 rearrangement, sequence reads were collapsed and filtered. For each sample, productive Simpson clonality was calculated as the square root of Simpson's diversity index across productive rearrangements. TCRdb retrieved this table from immuneACCESS and kept in-frame rearrangements only. Not all clones are present; in checked studies, unresolved V genes account for under half, and no reason is known for the remainder. V and J calls and clone size are given by that table; D and trimming were obtained from the DNA. Across this sample there are more than 250,000 clones, with over 75% seen only once. 1% of the sample belongs to the ten largest clones.

Measured from the cysteine to the phenylalanine, the CDR3 is 17 residues long. The read is trimmed to its CDR3 DNA, 51 bases read in frame from base 1. Here V drops 0 bases and J drops 4 bases, and the junction holds 5 bases not matched to any gene. Taken from the germline V gene, the CDR1 and CDR2 loops are LGHNA and YSLEER. This sequence uses TRBV4-3 and TRBJ2-1, with 11 bases in between that match TRBD2. Specimen: peripheral blood. This clonotype was sampled from a man between 45 and 60 years old with active or convalescent COVID-19. The CDR3 region has the sequence CASSQDPTSGGYNEQFF. The base sequence is TGCGCCAGCAGCCAAGATCCCACTAGCGGGGGTTACAATGAGCAGTTCTTC.